The present entry profiles one T cell receptor (beta chain) with its context. What it binds is not known. Germline V gene data show CDR1 as SNHLY and CDR2 as FYNNEI. Deletions cut 3 bases from V and 13 bases from J, with 16 bases between. The CDR3 runs to 14 residues. This sample was included in a study of T cells in Graves' hyperthyroidism and ophthalmopathy. Researchers barred patients who had uncontrolled infection, other autoimmune disease, pregnancy or lactation. Study results and limitations: Ophthalmopathy cases were set apart from stable hyperthyroidism by a 13 V-J model. Clonotypes that were expanded in thyroid above 0.001 mostly appeared in blood too. In validation, the model predicted ophthalmopathy. These predictions came a median approximately six months before onset.

RNA transcripts were the template for amplifying TCR beta CDR3 regions. When the TCR CDR3 underwent first-round RT-PCR, the HTBI primer set was used. Via MiXCR, TCRdb re-called the multiplex PCR reads, giving one row per CDR3 protein. The sample contains around 660,000 distinct CDR3 sequences, about 45% of which appear only once. The TCR comes from an adult man with Graves' disease, either hyperthyroidism or ophthalmopathy (not recorded which). The genes are TRBV2 and TRBJ1-6; TRBD1 might be the D (6 bases). The sequenced sample consisted of peripheral blood or thyroid tissue (not recorded which). CDR3 in amino acids: CASSDWGPGQPLHF. The CDR3 region has the DNA TGTGCCAGCAGTGACTGGGGGCCAGGACAGCCCCTCCACTTT.